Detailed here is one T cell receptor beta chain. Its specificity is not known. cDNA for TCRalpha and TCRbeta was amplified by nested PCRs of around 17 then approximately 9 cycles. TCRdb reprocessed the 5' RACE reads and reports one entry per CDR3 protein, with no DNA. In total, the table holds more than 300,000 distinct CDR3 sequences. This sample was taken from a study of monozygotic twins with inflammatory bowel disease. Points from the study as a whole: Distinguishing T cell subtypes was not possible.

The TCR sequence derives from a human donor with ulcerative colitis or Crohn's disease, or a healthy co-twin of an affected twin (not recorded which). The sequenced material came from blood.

CDR3 region: CASSLFRGHEQYF. The chain combines TRBV28 with TRBJ2-7; absent DNA, TCRdb's TRBD1 call cannot be checked. Germline-derived CDR1 and CDR2 are MDHEN and SYDVKM. This CDR3 is 13 amino acids long.